What follows is one T cell receptor (beta chain) and its context. Its antigen is not identified. Assay used: immunoSEQ multiplex PCR; TCRdb lists only in-frame clones, some missing. The sample carries some 280,000 clones, roughly 93% recorded once. This entry belongs to a study of T cell responses to AZD1222 COVID-19 vaccine. Study observations and caveats: No repertoire was sampled before or during the peak T cell response, only after it. Nearly half of spike-specific TCRs reportedly target unmutated variant regions. An increase in Spike-specific TCR breadth and depth was observed after two AZD1222 doses. It should be noted that donors were predominantly white British and more often female, and clonal diversity was possibly underestimated.

The receptor's source is an adult who received the AZD1222 COVID-19 vaccine. This specimen consisted of peripheral blood, obtained 28 days after the second AZD1222 dose.

CDR3 nucleotides: TGTGCCATCCGGACTAGCGATACCGGGGAGCTGTTTTTT. Residues: CAIRTSDTGELFF. The chain links TRBV6-5 to TRBJ2-2, with 9 bases fitting TRBD2. Germline V gene lookup returns CDR1 MNHEY and CDR2 SVGAGI. The CDR3 covers 13 residues. V was pared by 10 bases and J by 5 bases, with 5 bases of the junction left unmatched.